The present TCR beta chain was sequenced within a study of shared clonotypes between healthy human individuals. Study results and caveats: Clonotypes that were shared across a handful of donors made up around 5.5% of naive CD4 clonotypes.

It was CD45RO-negative cells, positively selected for CCR7, that made up naive CD8 cells, with terminally differentiated effector memory CD45RA+ cells excluded. For this clone: The antigen remains undetermined.

Every subset had its genomic DNA shared out evenly among several immunoSEQ plates. The assay was immunoSEQ multiplex PCR, and TCRdb's table has in-frame clones only and misses some. The sample holds about 600,000 clones, less than 97% seen once. Sequencing was done on a sample of naive CD8+ T cells sorted from blood. The receptor was derived from a woman aged 30 to 39 in good health.

CDR3 DNA sequence: TGTGCCAGCAGCTTATATACCGGGGACAGGGCCTACGAGCAGTACTTC. This translates into CASSLYTGDRAYEQYF. This chain connects TRBV5-6 to TRBJ2-7; 9 nucleotides line up with TRBD1. V lost 2 bases, J lost 2 bases, and 8 bases stayed unmatched. CDR1 SGHDT and CDR2 YYEEEE come from the germline V gene. The CDR3 is 16 amino acids.